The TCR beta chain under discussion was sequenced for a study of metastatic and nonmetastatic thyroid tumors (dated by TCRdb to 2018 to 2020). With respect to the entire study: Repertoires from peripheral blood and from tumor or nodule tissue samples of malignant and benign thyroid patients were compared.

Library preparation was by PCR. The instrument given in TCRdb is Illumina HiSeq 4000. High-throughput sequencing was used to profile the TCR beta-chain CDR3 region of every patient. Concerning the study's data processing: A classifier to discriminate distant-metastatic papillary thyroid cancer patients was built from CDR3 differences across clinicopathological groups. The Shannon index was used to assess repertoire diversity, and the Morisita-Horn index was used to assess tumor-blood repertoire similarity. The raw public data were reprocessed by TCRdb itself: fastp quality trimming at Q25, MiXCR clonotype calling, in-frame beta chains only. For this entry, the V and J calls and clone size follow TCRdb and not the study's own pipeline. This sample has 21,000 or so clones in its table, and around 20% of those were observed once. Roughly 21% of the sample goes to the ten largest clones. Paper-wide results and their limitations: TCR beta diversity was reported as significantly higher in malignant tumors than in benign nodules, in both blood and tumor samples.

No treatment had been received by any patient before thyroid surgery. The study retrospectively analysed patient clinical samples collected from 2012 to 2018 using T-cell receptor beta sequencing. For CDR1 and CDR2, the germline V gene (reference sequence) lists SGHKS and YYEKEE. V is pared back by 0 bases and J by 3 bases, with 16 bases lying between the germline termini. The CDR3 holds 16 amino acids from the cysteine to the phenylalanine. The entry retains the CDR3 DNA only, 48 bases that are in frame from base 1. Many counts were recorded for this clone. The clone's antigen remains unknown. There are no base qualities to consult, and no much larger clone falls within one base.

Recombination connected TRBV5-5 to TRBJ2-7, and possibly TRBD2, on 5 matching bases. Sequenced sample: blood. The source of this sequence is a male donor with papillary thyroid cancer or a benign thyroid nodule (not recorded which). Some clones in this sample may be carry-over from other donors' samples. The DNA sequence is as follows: TGTGCCAGCAGCTTGGTGGCAGGTCCCCGGGGCTACGAGCAGTACTTC. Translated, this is CASSLVAGPRGYEQYF. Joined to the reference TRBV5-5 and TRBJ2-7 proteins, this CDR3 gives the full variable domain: DAGVTQSPTHLIKTRGQQVTLRCSPISGHKSVSWYQQVLGQGPQFIFQYYEKEERGRGNFPDRFSARQFPNYSSELNVNALLLGDSALYLCASSLVAGPRGYEQYFGPGTRLTVT.